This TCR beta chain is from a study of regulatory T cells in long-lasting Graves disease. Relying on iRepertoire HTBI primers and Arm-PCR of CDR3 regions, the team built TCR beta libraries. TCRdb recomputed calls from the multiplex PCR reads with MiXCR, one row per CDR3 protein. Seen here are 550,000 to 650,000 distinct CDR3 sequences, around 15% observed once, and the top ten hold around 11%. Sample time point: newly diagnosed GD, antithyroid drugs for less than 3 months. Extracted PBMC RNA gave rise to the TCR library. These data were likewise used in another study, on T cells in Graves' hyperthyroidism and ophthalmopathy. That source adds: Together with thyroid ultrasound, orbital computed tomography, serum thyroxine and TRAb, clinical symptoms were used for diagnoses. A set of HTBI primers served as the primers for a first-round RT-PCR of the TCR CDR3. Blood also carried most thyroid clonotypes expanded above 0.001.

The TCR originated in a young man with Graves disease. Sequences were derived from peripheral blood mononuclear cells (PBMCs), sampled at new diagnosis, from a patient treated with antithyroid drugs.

The CDR3 region has the DNA TGCGCCAGCAGCTGGGACACGATGAACACTGAAGCTTTCTTT. Translation: CASSWDTMNTEAFF. J is TRBJ1-1 and V is TRBV5-1; possibly TRBD1 for D (6 bases). CDR1 and CDR2 from the germline V gene are SGHRS and YFSETQ. The CDR3 length is 14 residues. Between the trimmed V and J ends, which lost 3 bases and 0 bases, there was a span of 9 bases.